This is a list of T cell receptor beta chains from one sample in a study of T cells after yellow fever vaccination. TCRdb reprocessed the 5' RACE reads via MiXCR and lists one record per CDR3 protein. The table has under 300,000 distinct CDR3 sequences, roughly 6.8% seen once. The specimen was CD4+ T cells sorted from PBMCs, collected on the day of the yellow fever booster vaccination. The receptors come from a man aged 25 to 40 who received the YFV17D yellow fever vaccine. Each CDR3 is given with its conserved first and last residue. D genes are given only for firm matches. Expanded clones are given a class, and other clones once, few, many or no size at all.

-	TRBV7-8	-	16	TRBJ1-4	CASSLVGGTTNEKLFF	TGTGCCAGCAGCTTAGTAGGGGGGACAACTAATGAAAAACTGTTTTTT
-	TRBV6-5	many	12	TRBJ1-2	CASTSVGEGYTF	TGTGCCAGCACTTCGGTGGGAGAGGGCTACACCTTC
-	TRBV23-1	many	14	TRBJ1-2	CASSQRGAIYGYTF	TGCGCCAGCAGTCAGCGAGGGGCTATCTATGGCTACACCTTC
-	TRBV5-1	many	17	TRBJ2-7	CASSSGTVPGRHYEQYF	TGCGCCAGCAGTTCCGGGACAGTCCCCGGGAGGCACTACGAGCAGTACTTC
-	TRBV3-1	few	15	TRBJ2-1	CASSLGSEINNEQFF	TGTGCCAGCAGCCTAGGAAGCGAGATAAACAATGAGCAGTTCTTC
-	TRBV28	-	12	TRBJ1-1	CASSSLKVEAFF	TGTGCCAGCAGTTCCCTTAAAGTGGAAGCTTTCTTT
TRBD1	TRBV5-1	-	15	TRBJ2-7	CASSLSGGGFDEQYF	TGCGCCAGCAGCTTGTCAGGGGGTGGTTTCGACGAGCAGTACTTC
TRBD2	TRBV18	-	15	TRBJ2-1	CASSPLASGNNEQFF	TGTGCCAGCTCACCACTGGCTAGCGGGAACAATGAGCAGTTCTTC
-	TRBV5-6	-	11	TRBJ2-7	CASSLEAQQYF	TGTGCCAGCAGCTTGGAGGCGCAGCAGTACTTC
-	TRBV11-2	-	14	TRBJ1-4	CASSLGGWDEKLFF	TGTGCCAGCAGCTTGGGAGGGTGGGATGAAAAACTGTTTTTT